This record covers a single TCR beta chain. The antigen remains undetermined. The entry originates in a study of T cell clonotyping in hematopoietic cell transplantation. The study's findings and limits: CD4 and CD8 repertoire contributions could not be separated without sorting. Pathologically expanded recipient clonotypes increased progressively from day 30 to day 180 as diversity fell.

The repertoire was sequenced with immunoSEQ multiplex PCR; TCRdb's copy has only in-frame clones and lacks some. The data contain roughly 7,000 clones, 70% to 90% of them seen just once; the ten biggest clones take up about 4.3%. Here the sequenced sample was PBMCs, taken 30 days after allogeneic stem cell transplant. This clonotype was sampled from a female patient in her forties or fifties who had an allogeneic stem cell transplant from an unrelated donor, so the T cells may come from the graft donor. Some clones in this sample may be carry-over from other donors' samples.

CDR3 bases: TGCGCCAGCAGCCAAGATTGGGACAGGGCAATGTTCGGCTACACCTTC. Translated, it gives CASSQDWDRAMFGYTF. The chain joins TRBV4-3 to TRBJ1-2; 9 nucleotides agree with TRBD1. V lost 0 bases and J lost 8; bases outside the gene matches: 10. Germline-derived CDR1 and CDR2 are LGHNA and YSLEER. The CDR3 loop spans 16 amino acids.